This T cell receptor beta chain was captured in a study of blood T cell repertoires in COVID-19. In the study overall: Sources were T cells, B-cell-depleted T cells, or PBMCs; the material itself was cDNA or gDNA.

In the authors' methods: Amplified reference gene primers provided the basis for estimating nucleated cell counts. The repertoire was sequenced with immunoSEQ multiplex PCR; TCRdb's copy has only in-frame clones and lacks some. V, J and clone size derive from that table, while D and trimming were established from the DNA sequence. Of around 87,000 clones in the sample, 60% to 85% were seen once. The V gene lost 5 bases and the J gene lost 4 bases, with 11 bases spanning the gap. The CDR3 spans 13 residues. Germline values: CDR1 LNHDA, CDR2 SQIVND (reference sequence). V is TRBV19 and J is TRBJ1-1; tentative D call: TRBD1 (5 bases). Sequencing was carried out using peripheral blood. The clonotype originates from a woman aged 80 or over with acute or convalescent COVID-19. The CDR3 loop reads CASSRGNITEAFF. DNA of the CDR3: TGTGCCAGTAGTCGGGGGAATATCACTGAAGCTTTCTTT.